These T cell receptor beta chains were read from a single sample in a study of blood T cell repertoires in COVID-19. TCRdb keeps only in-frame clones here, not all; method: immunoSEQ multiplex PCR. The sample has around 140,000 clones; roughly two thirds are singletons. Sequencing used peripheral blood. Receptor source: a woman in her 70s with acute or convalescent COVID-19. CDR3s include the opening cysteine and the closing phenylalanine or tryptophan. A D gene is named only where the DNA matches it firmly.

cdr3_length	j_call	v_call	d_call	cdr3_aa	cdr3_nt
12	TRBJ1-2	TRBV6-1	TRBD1	CATHRGRYGYTF	TGTGCCACACACAGGGGGCGTTATGGCTACACCTTC
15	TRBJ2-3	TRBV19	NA	CASSIGAASTDTQYF	TGTGCCAGTAGTATAGGAGCGGCCAGCACAGATACGCAGTATTTT
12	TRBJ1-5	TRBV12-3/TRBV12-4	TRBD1	CASSYRGQPQHF	TGTGCCAGCAGTTACAGGGGTCAGCCCCAGCATTTT
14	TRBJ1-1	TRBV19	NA	CASTLTTVNTEAFF	TGTGCCAGTACCCTTACGACAGTTAACACTGAAGCTTTCTTT
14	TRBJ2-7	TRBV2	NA	CASIPDSTSYEQYF	TGTGCCAGCATTCCGGACAGCACGTCCTACGAGCAGTACTTC
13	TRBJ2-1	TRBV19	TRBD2	CASTPGGYNEQFF	TGTGCCAGTACACCGGGGGGGTACAATGAGCAGTTCTTC
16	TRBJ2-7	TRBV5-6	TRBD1	CASSLDFRTGNDEQYF	TGTGCCAGCAGCTTGGATTTTCGGACAGGGAACGACGAGCAGTACTTC
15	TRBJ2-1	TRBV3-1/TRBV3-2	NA	CASSQDSGRHNEQFF	TGTGCCAGCAGCCAAGATTCGGGAAGACACAATGAGCAGTTCTTC
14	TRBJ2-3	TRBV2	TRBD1	CASRDRASTDTQYF	TGTGCCAGCCGGGACAGGGCCAGCACAGATACGCAGTATTTT
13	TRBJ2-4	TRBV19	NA	CASSETGKNIQYF	TGTGCCAGTAGCGAAACAGGGAAAAACATTCAGTACTTC